The rows below give T cell receptor beta chains drawn from one sample of a study of blood T cell repertoires in COVID-19. Here immunoSEQ multiplex PCR was the method, and the copy in TCRdb shows in-frame clones only, minus some. Of some 290,000 clones listed, roughly 91% are singletons. The specimen was PBMCs or T cells enriched from blood (not recorded which). The receptors here all came from a woman aged 25-40 years who had recovered from COVID-19. Both conserved end residues are part of each CDR3. D genes are given only for firm matches. Clone size is not always given. Where it is, it says once, few, many or a class for expanded clones.

cdr3_aa cdr3_nt v_call d_call clone_size j_call
CASSWTGATYEQYF TGTGCCAGCAGCTGGACAGGGGCTACCTACGAGCAGTACTTC TRBV5-5 TRBD1 NA TRBJ2-7
CASSVVPRGSTEAFF TGTGCCAGCAGCGTAGTTCCGCGGGGGAGCACTGAAGCTTTCTTT TRBV9 NA NA TRBJ1-1
CASSFQGQGAYEQYF TGTGCCAGCAGTTTCCAGGGACAGGGGGCATACGAGCAGTACTTC TRBV27 TRBD1 NA TRBJ2-7
CASSDLDRIGYEQYF TGTGCCAGCAGTGACCTGGACAGGATCGGCTACGAGCAGTACTTC TRBV6-4 TRBD1 NA TRBJ2-7
CASSSRRVAWDTEAFF TGTGCCAGCAGTTCACGGAGGGTAGCGTGGGACACTGAAGCTTTCTTT TRBV6-6 NA NA TRBJ1-1
CASSQEDSNYGYTF TGTGCCAGCAGCCAAGAGGACAGCAACTATGGCTACACCTTC TRBV3-1/TRBV3-2 NA few TRBJ1-2
CARSLARSAKNIQYF TGTGCCAGAAGCTTAGCGCGTTCCGCCAAAAACATTCAGTACTTC TRBV7-5 NA NA TRBJ2-4
CASSILRTGFYGEQFF TGTGCCAGTAGTATTTTGAGGACAGGCTTTTATGGTGAGCAGTTCTTC TRBV19 TRBD1 NA TRBJ2-1
CAIAEGDSGNTIYF TGTGCCATCGCGGAGGGTGACTCTGGAAACACCATATATTTT TRBV10-3 NA NA TRBJ1-3
CSASPLASGGYNEQFF TGCAGTGCTAGTCCCCTGGCTAGCGGGGGATACAATGAGCAGTTCTTC TRBV20-1 TRBD2 NA TRBJ2-1
CASVGQQNIQYF TGTGCCAGCGTGGGACAGCAAAACATTCAGTACTTC TRBV28 TRBD1 NA TRBJ2-4
CASSDFGIRETDTQYF TGCGCCAGCAGTGACTTCGGGATTCGCGAGACAGATACGCAGTATTTT TRBV10-1 NA NA TRBJ2-3
CASSQDIAGGHNEQFF TGTGCCAGCAGCCAAGATATAGCGGGAGGTCACAATGAGCAGTTCTTC TRBV4-2 TRBD2 NA TRBJ2-1
CASSFDRGGTGELFF TGTGCCAGCAGCTTTGACAGGGGAGGCACCGGGGAGCTGTTTTTT TRBV13 TRBD1 NA TRBJ2-2
CARQGLKTEEPGYTF TGTGCCAGACAGGGGCTCAAAACGGAGGAGCCTGGCTACACCTTC TRBV9 TRBD1 NA TRBJ1-2
CAWSRLAGGTGELFF TGTGCCTGGAGTCGACTAGCGGGAGGCACCGGGGAGCTGTTTTTT TRBV30 TRBD2 few TRBJ2-2
CAISPERAVSYEQYF TGTGCCATCAGCCCCGAGCGGGCGGTCTCCTACGAGCAGTACTTC TRBV10-3 NA once TRBJ2-7
CASSRYTGGGKNYGYTF TGTGCCAGCAGCCGGTATACAGGGGGCGGGAAGAACTATGGCTACACCTTC TRBV3-1/TRBV3-2 TRBD1 NA TRBJ1-2
CSASKVAGDVVRYNEQFF TGCAGTGCTAGTAAGGTAGCGGGAGATGTAGTGAGATACAATGAGCAGTTCTTC TRBV20-1 TRBD2 NA TRBJ2-1
CASSQLAGPGNEQFF TGTGCCAGCAGCCAACTAGCGGGCCCAGGCAATGAGCAGTTCTTC TRBV7-6 TRBD2 NA TRBJ2-1
CASSLLHGGEKLFF TGCGCCAGCAGCTTGTTACACGGAGGGGAAAAACTGTTTTTT TRBV5-1 NA NA TRBJ1-4
CASSQLPLAGGSDTQYF TGCGCCAGCAGCCAACTGCCCCTAGCGGGAGGTTCAGATACGCAGTATTTT TRBV4-1 TRBD2 NA TRBJ2-3
CASSLLLESRFREQFF TGTGCCAGCAGCTTGTTACTAGAGTCGAGGTTCAGGGAGCAGTTCTTC TRBV5-5 NA NA TRBJ2-1
CASSRGRENTEAFF TGCGCCAGCAGCCGTGGACGGGAGAACACTGAAGCTTTCTTT TRBV5-1 NA few TRBJ1-1
CASSQTGEDTQYF TGTGCCAGCAGCCAGACAGGGGAGGATACGCAGTATTTT TRBV12-3/TRBV12-4 TRBD1 once TRBJ2-3
CASSYGTGRNEQYF TGTGCTAGCAGCTACGGGACAGGGAGGAACGAGCAGTACTTC TRBV12-5 TRBD1 NA TRBJ2-7
CASSFIPTGGAWNTEAFF TGTGCCAGCAGTTTCATACCCACAGGGGGCGCTTGGAACACTGAAGCTTTCTTT TRBV7-2 TRBD1 once TRBJ1-1
CASSALLAGEGEQFF TGCGCCAGCAGTGCCCTCCTAGCGGGAGAGGGGGAGCAGTTCTTC TRBV10-1 TRBD2 NA TRBJ2-1
CATSRTWGLIQPQHF TGTGCCACCAGCAGAACCTGGGGGCTAATTCAGCCCCAGCATTTT TRBV15 NA NA TRBJ1-5
CASSERAGGRGELFF TGTGCCAGCAGTGAAAGGGCAGGGGGTAGGGGGGAGCTGTTTTTT TRBV6-1 TRBD1 NA TRBJ2-2
CASALGEGDTEAFF TGCGCCAGCGCCCTTGGGGAGGGAGACACTGAAGCTTTCTTT TRBV5-1 NA NA TRBJ1-1
CASSRSGQETQYF TGTGCCAGCAGTCGAAGCGGACAAGAGACCCAGTACTTC TRBV28 NA NA TRBJ2-5
CASSRLAEGTGELFF TGTGCCAGTAGCAGACTAGCGGAAGGCACCGGGGAGCTGTTTTTT TRBV19 TRBD2 NA TRBJ2-2
CASSQVIAGSYNEQFF TGTGCCAGCAGCCAAGTGATAGCGGGCTCCTACAATGAGCAGTTCTTC TRBV3-1/TRBV3-2 TRBD2 NA TRBJ2-1
CASSRNTDRGRENQPQHF TGTGCCAGTAGTAGAAATACTGACAGGGGGCGGGAGAATCAGCCCCAGCATTTT TRBV19 TRBD1 NA TRBJ1-5
CASSQQSGTGNDEQFF TGTGCCAGCAGCCAACAGAGCGGGACAGGGAACGATGAGCAGTTCTTC TRBV4-2 TRBD1 NA TRBJ2-1